The text below deals with one T cell receptor beta chain. Original processing notes: The assay estimated nucleated cells by amplifying reference gene primers. The repertoire was sequenced with immunoSEQ multiplex PCR; TCRdb's copy has only in-frame clones and lacks some. V and J calls and clone size come straight from that table; D and trimming were deduced from the DNA. The sample records 80,000 to 100,000 clones, around 88% being singletons. The record originates from a study of blood T cell repertoires in COVID-19. The wider study: PBMCs, B-cell-depleted T cells, or T cells provided the cDNA or gDNA that made up the material.

Patients from Seattle were sampled longitudinally, starting during active infection. Germline V gene lookup returns CDR1 MNHNY and CDR2 SVGAGI (reference sequence). The V end was cut by 2 bases, the J end by 4 bases, with 12 bases between. This CDR3 is 15 amino acids long. The specimen sequenced was peripheral blood. The V gene is TRBV6-6, the J gene TRBJ1-3; D is possibly TRBD1 (5 bases). The clonotype originates from a middle-aged man with COVID-19, enrolled during active disease. CDR3 sequence (DNA): TGTGCCAGCAGTTACACGACAGACGCCGGAAACACCATATATTTT. Its protein product is CASSYTTDAGNTIYF.